These 5 T cell receptor beta chains were all obtained from the same sample, sequenced in a study of shared clonotypes between healthy human individuals. Sequencing used immunoSEQ multiplex PCR; TCRdb keeps in-frame clones, though not all of them. The sample holds about 1 million clones, 65% to 80% seen once. Sequencing used memory CD4+ T cells sorted from blood. As to subset: CD45RA-negative fraction. The receptors here all came from a man aged 18-30 years in good health.

The chain employs TRBV5-1 and TRBJ2-5, with a weak D call TRBD1 (5 bases). This CDR3 is 17 amino acids long. CDR1 is SGHRS and CDR2 is YFSETQ in the germline V gene. The ends were cut back, 4 bases at V and 5 bases at J, with 24 bases in the middle. Written as DNA, the CDR3 is TGCGCCAGCAGCACTCAAGGGCAGGGATTCGTTGCGGAGACCCAGTACTTC. Protein: CASSTQGQGFVAETQYF.

This rearrangement joins TRBV10-3 to TRBJ2-3; 9 bases agree with TRBD1. CDR3 length: 14 residues. Trimming removed 6 bases from V and 4 bases from J; junction bases left unmatched: 5. Germline-derived CDR1 and CDR2 are ENHRY and SYGVKD. CDR3 protein: CAISLRDRADTQYF. As DNA, the CDR3 is TGTGCCATCAGCCTCCGGGACAGGGCAGATACGCAGTATTTT.

V gene TRBV10-3 combines with J gene TRBJ1-1; perhaps TRBD1 as D (6 bases). Per the germline V gene, CDR1 is ENHRY and CDR2 is SYGVKD. The CDR3 consists of 14 residues. With 6 bases removed from V and 1 base from J, the gap between germline ends came to 12 bases. The CDR3 reads CAIRRDTPNTEAFF. The CDR3 bases are TGTGCCATCAGAAGGGACACCCCGAACACTGAAGCTTTCTTT.

The chain carries TRBV5-1 and TRBJ2-7; D may match TRBD1 or TRBD2 (5 bases each). The CDR3 spans 13 residues. V lost 3 bases, J lost 5 bases, and 12 bases lay in between. Germline V lookup: CDR1 SGHRS, CDR2 YFSETQ. Here the CDR3 reads CASSSGEGNEQYF. The CDR3 DNA follows: TGCGCCAGCAGCTCGGGCGAGGGGAACGAGCAGTACTTC. Full variable domain (missing parts from reference TRBV5-1 and TRBJ2-7): KAGVTQTPRYLIKTRGQQVTLSCSPISGHRSVSWYQQTPGQGLQFLFEYFSETQRNKGNFPGRFSGRQFSNSRSEMNVSTLELGDSALYLCASSSGEGNEQYFGPGTRLTVT.

This clone is a singleton in its sample. The gene calls are TRBV10-3 and TRBJ2-2; 7 bases agree with TRBD1. Germline V gives CDR1 ENHRY, CDR2 SYGVKD. V shed 11 bases, J shed 1 base, and the junction held 7 bases outside the gene matches. This CDR3 has 14 residues. CDR3 sequence: CAHSRDRNTGELFF. CDR3 bases: TGTGCCCATTCCCGGGACAGGAACACCGGGGAGCTGTTTTTT.